These 27 T cell receptor beta chains originate from one sample sequenced in a study of shared clonotypes between healthy human individuals. Measured with immunoSEQ multiplex PCR; TCRdb has only the in-frame clones, and not every one. Among 650,000 to 700,000 clones, 90% were seen once, and the ten largest hold about 33%. The sequenced sample consisted of memory CD8+ T cells from PBMCs. Subset denoted: CD45RO+ cells pooled with CCR7-negative TemRA cells. These receptors were collected from a young man in good health. Some clones in this sample may be carry-over from other donors' samples.

This clone was seen only once. The chain carries TRBV27 and TRBJ2-7, with D perhaps TRBD1 or TRBD2 (5 bases each). Trimming shortened V by 5 bases and J by 2 bases, and 13 bases separated the two germline ends. This CDR3 is 14 amino acids long. Germline V gene lookup returns CDR1 MNHEY and CDR2 SMNVEV (reference sequence). The CDR3 nucleotides read TGTGCCAGCAGTATGGGACGCACGGCCTACGAGCAGTACTTC. It yields the protein CASSMGRTAYEQYF.

The chain couples TRBV25-1 to TRBJ2-1; D unclear. V lost 9 bases and J lost 9, with 6 bases in between. CDR1 is MGHDK, CDR2 SYGVNS, per germline. This CDR3 has 9 amino acids. CDR3 nucleotide sequence: TGTGCCAGAATAGGTGAGCAGTTCTTC. Protein sequence: CARIGEQFF.

The genes are TRBV6-5 and TRBJ2-5, with 7 bases aligning to TRBD2. Trimming at V came to 5 bases and at J to 1 base, leaving 4 bases not matched to a gene. The CDR3 is 14 amino acids. Per the germline V gene, CDR1 is MNHEY and CDR2 is SVGAGI. The CDR3 loop reads CASSLGEGQETQYF. The CDR3 DNA follows: TGTGCCAGCAGTCTCGGGGAGGGCCAAGAGACCCAGTACTTC.

Many counts were recorded for this clone. Written as DNA, the CDR3 is TGTGCCAGCAGCGCGTCCGGGACTAGCGGGAGGGGCACAGATACGCAGTATTTT. Protein: CASSASGTSGRGTDTQYF. The gene calls are TRBV2 and TRBJ2-3; 16 nucleotides line up with TRBD2. With 6 bases clipped from V and 1 base from J, the junction kept 7 bases outside the gene matches. CDR3 length equals 18 residues. Germline V gene sequence: CDR1 SNHLY, CDR2 FYNNEI.

This chain uses TRBV27 with TRBJ1-1; 11 bases match TRBD1. Germline assignment: CDR1 MNHEY and CDR2 SMNVEV (reference sequence). J lost 4 bases, V lost 2 bases, and 3 bases had no gene match. This CDR3 is built from 15 residues. CDR3 sequence: CASSLGTGGTTEAFF. CDR3 DNA: TGTGCCAGCAGTTTAGGGACAGGGGGGACCACTGAAGCTTTCTTT.

This chain connects TRBV7-9 to TRBJ2-2; D not resolved. Germline lookup yields CDR1 SEHNR and CDR2 FQNEAQ (reference sequence). Trimming took off 4 bases at V and 4 bases at J, with 19 bases between the two ends. The CDR3 consists of 17 residues. The CDR3 sequence: CASSSIAFESFTGELFF. CDR3 DNA sequence: TGTGCCAGCAGCTCAATCGCGTTTGAGTCCTTCACCGGGGAGCTGTTTTTT.

This chain connects TRBV5-6 to TRBJ1-2, with 7 positions matching TRBD1. Losses at the gene ends were 0 bases for V and 4 bases for J; bases not matched to a gene: 3. Germline CDR1 SGHDT, CDR2 YYEEEE. The CDR3 has 14 amino acids. CDR3 DNA sequence: TGTGCCAGCAGCTTGGCCCAGGGGGTCTATGGCTACACCTTC. As protein: CASSLAQGVYGYTF.

The genes are TRBV10-1 and TRBJ2-1; 12 nucleotides match TRBD2. The germline gives CDR1 WNHNN, CDR2 SYGVQD (reference sequence). The junction had 12 bases not matched to a gene; V was cut back by 4 bases and J by 8 bases. The CDR3 runs to 17 residues. The CDR3 DNA reads as TGCGCCAGCAGTGGGTCGGCTAGCGGGAGGGTATGGGATGAGCAGTTCTTC. It codes for CASSGSASGRVWDEQFF.

The rearrangement joins TRBV15 to TRBJ2-1; D is possibly TRBD2 (6 bases). The length of the CDR3 is 15 residues. V was trimmed by 0 bases and J by 7 bases, leaving 13 bases between them. Germline CDR1 and CDR2: LNHNV and YYDKDF (reference sequence). The CDR3 region has the DNA TGTGCCACCAGCAGAGATCGGGGAGGCCAGAATGAGCAGTTCTTC. Encoded protein: CATSRDRGGQNEQFF.

This clone is a singleton in its sample. V gene TRBV6-5 combines with J gene TRBJ1-4, with 8 positions matching TRBD1. This CDR3 is built from 16 residues. Germline loops: CDR1 MNHEY, CDR2 SVGAGI. The ends lost 2 bases at V and 3 bases at J; junction bases unmatched: 5. The CDR3 bases are TGTGCCAGCAGTTACACGACAGGGGCCGCTAATGAAAAACTGTTTTTT. Amino acids: CASSYTTGAANEKLFF.

The rearrangement joins TRBV7-9 to TRBJ1-2, with a weak D call TRBD1 (6 bases). The CDR3 covers 14 residues. Trimming shortened V by 1 base and J by 4 bases, and 10 bases separated the two germline ends. CDR1 is SEHNR, CDR2 FQNEAQ, per germline (reference sequence). The CDR3, as DNA: TGTGCCAGCAGCTTAGGAGGCAGGGGCTATGGCTACACCTTC. Protein sequence: CASSLGGRGYGYTF.

V and J are TRBV4-1 and TRBJ2-2; weak D call: TRBD2 (7 bases). Between the trimmed V and J ends, which lost 0 bases and 3 bases, there was a span of 17 bases. Germline V gene lookup returns CDR1 MGHRA and CDR2 YSYEKL. The CDR3 is 18 residues long. The CDR3 is CASSQEGGRNDYTGELFF. CDR3 in DNA: TGCGCCAGCAGCCAAGAGGGGGGGCGAAATGATTACACCGGGGAGCTGTTTTTT.

The genes are TRBV5-4 and TRBJ2-2, with unresolved D. Germline V CDR1 and CDR2: SGHNT, YYREEE (reference sequence). The CDR3 extends over 13 amino acids. Trimming pared 2 bases from V and 8 bases from J, leaving 10 bases between. DNA for the CDR3: TGTGCCAGCAGCTTCGACTTTGGGGGGGAGCTGTTTTTT. Amino acid sequence: CASSFDFGGELFF. The full variable domain, its missing parts supplied by reference TRBV5-4 and TRBJ2-2, is ETGVTQSPTHLIKTRGQQVTLRCSSQSGHNTVSWYQQALGQGPQFIFQYYREEENGRGNFPPRFSGLQFPNYSSELNVNALELDDSALYLCASSFDFGGELFFGEGSRLTVL.

The gene calls are TRBV28 and TRBJ2-7, with D perhaps matching TRBD1 (6 bases). V was pared by 4 bases and J by 1 base, with 11 bases between. The CDR3 sequence is 14 residues long. Germline CDR1 MDHEN, CDR2 SYDVKM. CDR3 sequence reads: CASSSRGQSYEQYF. DNA for the CDR3: TGTGCCAGCAGTTCCCGGGGACAATCCTACGAGCAGTACTTC. Looking up the rest from reference TRBV28 and TRBJ2-7 gives the full variable domain: DVKVTQSSRYLVKRTGEKVFLECVQDMDHENMFWYRQDPGLGLRLIYFSYDVKMKEKGDIPEGYSVSREKKERFSLILESASTNQTSMYLCASSSRGQSYEQYFGPGTRLTVT.

The V gene is TRBV28, the J gene TRBJ1-3, with D hard to call. Trimming left V 1 base short and J 0 bases short, with 7 bases between. Germline V CDR1 and CDR2: MDHEN, SYDVKM. The CDR3 loop spans 15 amino acids. The CDR3 sequence: CASSLFRSSGNTIYF. CDR3 DNA: TGTGCCAGCAGTTTATTTCGGTCCTCTGGAAACACCATATATTTT.

The chain links TRBV21-1 to TRBJ1-5; no check of the table's D call, TRBD1, against the DNA was made. TRBV21-1 is reported as a pseudogene. The CDR3 loop spans 16 amino acids. The CDR3 sequence is CASSVIQGPLNQPQHF. In DNA, the CDR3 is TGTGCCAGCAGCGTGATACAGGGGCCGCTCAATCAGCCCCAGCATTTT.

V and J are TRBV27 and TRBJ2-3; TRBD1 might be the D (5 bases). CDR3 size: 18 residues. Between the trimmed V and J ends, which lost 5 bases and 4 bases, there was a span of 25 bases. The V gene's germline CDR1 is MNHEY and CDR2 SMNVEV (reference sequence). In DNA, the CDR3 is TGTGCCAGCAGTCCCCGGATTGCAGGTGCCAAAGGGGCAGATACGCAGTATTTT. It translates to CASSPRIAGAKGADTQYF.

This clone is a singleton in its sample. This sequence joins TRBV4-2 and TRBJ1-1; the D gene is possibly TRBD1 (5 bases). Germline lookup yields CDR1 LGHNA and CDR2 YNFKEQ. The germline V and J ends were trimmed by 1 base and 4 bases, with 13 bases remaining between them. The CDR3 totals 15 residues. In DNA form, the CDR3 reads TGTGCCAGCAGCCAAGTCCTACAGGAGAGCACTGAAGCTTTCTTT. Translation: CASSQVLQESTEAFF.

The V gene is TRBV11-3, the J gene TRBJ1-2; D might be TRBD1 (6 bases). Trimming removed 5 bases at V and 4 bases at J, with 20 bases between. CDR3 length: 16 residues. Germline-derived CDR1 and CDR2 are SGHNT and YENEEA. As DNA, the CDR3 is TGTGCCAGCAGCACCCATAGGGGGAGAAGAGGCTATGGCTACACCTTC. Translating gives CASSTHRGRRGYGYTF.

The chain recombines TRBV7-2 with TRBJ1-1; D gene unclear. Trimming removed 3 bases at V and 5 bases at J, with 10 bases between. CDR1 is SGHTA and CDR2 is FQGNSA in the germline V gene. The CDR3 loop spans 13 amino acids. The CDR3, as DNA: TGTGCCAGCAGCTTGATTCCGGAGACTGAAGCTTTCTTT. Translating gives CASSLIPETEAFF.

The rearrangement links TRBV4-3 to TRBJ2-5; 7 nucleotides line up with TRBD1. The CDR3 sequence is 17 residues long. CDR1 is LGHNA, CDR2 YSLEER, per germline. V shed 1 base, J shed 2 bases, and the junction held 10 bases outside the gene matches. The DNA for the CDR3 is TGCGCCAGCAGCCAAGGGGGACAGCTAAACCCTCAAGAGACCCAGTACTTC. Translating gives CASSQGGQLNPQETQYF.

The chain carries TRBV19 and TRBJ1-1; D call uncertain. V was clipped by 8 bases and J by 11 bases, with 24 bases between them. In germline, CDR1 is LNHDA, CDR2 SQIVND (reference sequence). The CDR3 totals 14 residues. In nucleotides, the CDR3 is TGTGCCAGTCAGACTGACCTTGAAGCTTTTGAGGCTTTCTTT. Encoded protein: CASQTDLEAFEAFF.

The gene calls are TRBV27 and TRBJ2-7, with 9 bases matching TRBD2. The germline CDR1 and CDR2 sequences are MNHEY and SMNVEV (reference sequence). CDR3 size: 17 residues. The V segment lost 1 base and the J segment 4 bases; nucleotides outside the gene matches: 11. The CDR3, as DNA: TGTGCCAGCAGTTTATTCCCCCCCGGGACTAGCTTTTACGAGCAGTACTTC. Protein sequence: CASSLFPPGTSFYEQYF.

This clone was seen a single time. The J gene is TRBJ2-1, the V gene TRBV14; a weak D match, TRBD2 (6 bases). CDR3 length: 17 residues. Germline CDR1 is SGHDN and CDR2 is FVKESK. Trimming left V 4 bases short and J 6 bases short, with 22 bases between. The CDR3 nucleotides are TGTGCCAGCAGCCTCCGGGACTTCCAAACTCTTACCAATGAGCAGTTCTTC. It translates to CASSLRDFQTLTNEQFF. Combining the CDR3 with reference TRBV14 and TRBJ2-1 gives the whole variable domain EAGVTQFPSHSVIEKGQTVTLRCDPISGHDNLYWYRRVMGKEIKFLLHFVKESKQDESGMPNNRFLAERTGGTYSTLKVQPAELEDSGVYFCASSLRDFQTLTNEQFFGPGTRLTVL.

The chain uses TRBV27 and TRBJ2-1, with 7 bases identical to TRBD2. J gave up 3 bases and V 4 bases, and 0 bases lay outside the gene matches. Per the germline V gene, CDR1 is MNHEY and CDR2 is SMNVEV (reference sequence). CDR3 length: 13 amino acids. The CDR3 is CASSWDYYNEQFF. The CDR3 bases are TGTGCCAGCAGTTGGGACTACTACAATGAGCAGTTCTTC.

The chain uses TRBV28 and TRBJ2-7; 7 bases are a match to TRBD1. The CDR3 sequence is 17 residues long. V was pared by 5 bases and J by 6 bases, with 19 bases of the junction left unmatched. Germline V gives CDR1 MDHEN, CDR2 SYDVKM. Written as DNA, the CDR3 is TGTGCCAGCAGTCCCCCCGGAACAGACAGGGTCTTGGGCGAGCAGTACTTC. This codes for CASSPPGTDRVLGEQYF.

This chain connects TRBV7-2 to TRBJ2-2; 15 bases are a match to TRBD2. In germline, CDR1 is SGHTA, CDR2 FQGNSA. The V segment lost 4 bases and the J segment 8 bases; nucleotides outside the gene matches: 5. This CDR3 has 16 residues. In nucleotides, the CDR3 is TGTGCCAGCAGCTCCCGGACTAGCGGGGGGGATGGGGAGCTGTTTTTT. The encoded protein is CASSSRTSGGDGELFF.